This T cell receptor (beta chain) was observed in a study of T cell responses to AZD1222 COVID-19 vaccine. The repertoire was sequenced with immunoSEQ multiplex PCR; TCRdb's copy has only in-frame clones and lacks some. The sample holds more than 85,000 clones; over 75% are singletons and the top ten take 4% to 5%. This clone was observed a single time. Germline V lookup: CDR1 KGHSH, CDR2 LQKENI. Trimming pared 3 bases from V and 5 bases from J, leaving 7 bases between. This CDR3 has 13 amino acids. The specimen comprised peripheral blood, sampled on day 0 of AZD1222 vaccination. This chain joins TRBV18 and TRBJ2-2; D is ambiguous. This sequence was found in an adult in good health. CDR3 sequence reads: CASSPSQTGELFF. The CDR3 DNA reads TGTGCCAGCTCACCCAGCCAGACCGGGGAGCTGTTTTTT.